A selection of T cell receptor beta chains follows, all from one sample in a study of cytomegalovirus exposure and HLA in healthy donors. TCRdb keeps only in-frame clones here, not all; method: immunoSEQ multiplex PCR. The table lists roughly 160,000 clones, 70% to 80% of them singletons. Sequencing used PBMCs. All receptors derive from a man between 25 and 39 years old in good health and CMV-seronegative. The CDR3 runs from the conserved cysteine through the conserved F or W. Fields, in order: clone size, V gene, D gene, J gene, CDR3 DNA, CDR3 protein. The D gene is left open where the match is weak. Clone size is given for some rows only: seen once, a few or many times, or a class if the clone is expanded.

size: .
V: TRBV19
D: TRBD2
J: TRBJ2-7
DNA: TGTGCCAGTAGTATTGGGGGGGGAGAAGGCGAGCAGTACTTC
CDR3: CASSIGGGEGEQYF

size: .
V: TRBV7-9
D: TRBD1
J: TRBJ1-6
DNA: TGTGCCAGCAGCTTAGATCCGGGACAGGGGAATTCACCCCTCCACTTT
CDR3: CASSLDPGQGNSPLHF

size: .
V: TRBV19
D: TRBD1
J: TRBJ2-5
DNA: TGTGCCAGTAGTGAACAGGGGGGAGAGACCCAGTACTTC
CDR3: CASSEQGGETQYF

size: once
V: TRBV5-1
D: TRBD1
J: TRBJ2-7
DNA: TGCGCCAGCAGCCCGGGACAGGGTAACGAGCAGTACTTC
CDR3: CASSPGQGNEQYF

size: .
V: TRBV18
D: TRBD1
J: TRBJ2-3
DNA: TGTGCCAGCTCACCCAATACAGGGGTAGATACGCAGTATTTT
CDR3: CASSPNTGVDTQYF

size: .
V: TRBV19
D: .
J: TRBJ1-5
DNA: TGTGCCAGTAGTTCAGACCCCCAGGGAACTTATCAGCCCCAGCATTTT
CDR3: CASSSDPQGTYQPQHF

size: .
V: TRBV30
D: TRBD1
J: TRBJ2-7
DNA: TGTGCCTGGAGTGGACAGGGGGCCTACGAGCAGTACTTC
CDR3: CAWSGQGAYEQYF

size: once
V: TRBV7-2
D: .
J: TRBJ2-7
DNA: TGTGCCAGCAGCCAAGACCGAGGAACCTACGAGCAGTACTTC
CDR3: CASSQDRGTYEQYF

size: few
V: TRBV19
D: .
J: TRBJ1-5
DNA: TGTGCCAGTAGTATCTCCCGGGTCGGTAATCAGCCCCAGCATTTT
CDR3: CASSISRVGNQPQHF

size: .
V: TRBV6-5
D: .
J: TRBJ1-6
DNA: TGTGCCAGCAGTTACAAAGGGAGCTCCTATAATTCACCCCTCCACTTT
CDR3: CASSYKGSSYNSPLHF

size: few
V: TRBV7-6
D: .
J: TRBJ2-7
DNA: TGTGCCAGCAGCTTTCCCTCTAAGCCCCGCCGGGACTACGAGCAGTACTTC
CDR3: CASSFPSKPRRDYEQYF

size: .
V: TRBV13
D: TRBD1
J: TRBJ2-7
DNA: TGTGCCAGCAGCTTTCGACAGGGGTACGGGTACGAGCAGTACTTC
CDR3: CASSFRQGYGYEQYF

size: .
V: TRBV7-9
D: .
J: TRBJ2-5
DNA: TGTGCCAGCAGCTTAGCAAGACAGAACCAAGAGACCCAGTACTTC
CDR3: CASSLARQNQETQYF

size: .
V: TRBV2
D: .
J: TRBJ1-2
DNA: TGTGCCAGCAGTGAATGGGACAACCCCCTTAACTATGGCTACACCTTC
CDR3: CASSEWDNPLNYGYTF

size: .
V: TRBV30
D: TRBD2
J: TRBJ2-1
DNA: TGTGCCTGGAGCTTAGCGGGAGGACAGTTCTTC
CDR3: CAWSLAGGQFF

size: .
V: TRBV29-1
D: .
J: TRBJ2-5
DNA: TGCAGCTCCTACGGAGGACCGAAAGAGACCCAGTACTTC
CDR3: CSSYGGPKETQYF

size: once
V: TRBV11-3
D: .
J: TRBJ2-1
DNA: TGTGCCAGCAGCCTACTTGGCAATGAGCAGTTCTTC
CDR3: CASSLLGNEQFF

size: .
V: TRBV10-3
D: .
J: TRBJ1-1
DNA: TGTGCCATCAGGGGGGGGCAGGGCGACACTGAAGCTTTCTTT
CDR3: CAIRGGQGDTEAFF

size: .
V: TRBV12-2
D: .
J: TRBJ2-5
DNA: TGTGCAAGTCGCTTAGTGGTGTGGTGCAGGGTGGAGACCCAGTACTTC
CDR3: CASRLVVWCRVETQYF

size: .
V: TRBV19
D: TRBD1
J: TRBJ2-7
DNA: TGTGCCAGTAGGACAGGGGCCCTCGAAGGGGAGCAGTACTTC
CDR3: CASRTGALEGEQYF

size: .
V: TRBV5-1
D: TRBD1
J: TRBJ1-6
DNA: TGCGCCAGCAGCCCAGGACAGGGTGGCCCCTATAATTCACCCCTCCACTTT
CDR3: CASSPGQGGPYNSPLHF

size: .
V: TRBV5-1
D: .
J: TRBJ2-7
DNA: TGCGCCAGCAGCCCCGGACAGACCTCGGTCTACGAGCAGTACTTC
CDR3: CASSPGQTSVYEQYF

size: few
V: TRBV27
D: .
J: TRBJ1-2
DNA: TGTGCCAGCAGTCCCCAGGGCTATGGCTACACCTTC
CDR3: CASSPQGYGYTF

size: .
V: TRBV6-5
D: TRBD1
J: TRBJ2-1
DNA: TGTGCCAGCAGTTACTCGTCAGGGGGCTCCTACAATGAGCAGTTCTTC
CDR3: CASSYSSGGSYNEQFF

size: .
V: TRBV9
D: TRBD2
J: TRBJ2-7
DNA: TGTGCCAGCAGCGTACAGTATAGCGGGAGTTCCCACGAGCAGTACTTC
CDR3: CASSVQYSGSSHEQYF

size: .
V: TRBV2
D: TRBD1
J: TRBJ1-5
DNA: TGTGCCAGCAGTGAAGAACAGGGGGGGGGTCCCAATCAGCCCCAGCATTTT
CDR3: CASSEEQGGGPNQPQHF

size: .
V: TRBV27
D: .
J: TRBJ1-3
DNA: TGTGCCAGCAGTTCATTCGCAGACTCTGGAAACACCATATATTTT
CDR3: CASSSFADSGNTIYF

size: .
V: TRBV7-7
D: TRBD2
J: TRBJ2-1
DNA: TGTGCTAGCAGCCCCGGGGGGGGGTACAATGAGCAGTTCTTC
CDR3: CASSPGGGYNEQFF

size: .
V: TRBV7-9
D: TRBD1
J: TRBJ2-7
DNA: TGTGCCAGCAGCCAGGGGACAGGCTACGAGCAGTACTTC
CDR3: CASSQGTGYEQYF

size: .
V: TRBV5-1
D: .
J: TRBJ2-3
DNA: TGCGCCAGCAGCTTAAGTCGGTCTCTCAGCACAGATACGCAGTATTTT
CDR3: CASSLSRSLSTDTQYF

size: .
V: TRBV30
D: .
J: TRBJ2-5
DNA: TGTGCCTGGAGTTCGAGGGTGAGGGGGGAGACCCAGTACTTC
CDR3: CAWSSRVRGETQYF

size: .
V: TRBV15
D: .
J: TRBJ1-5
DNA: TGTGCCACCAGCCGTGGGGCAGTTCAGCCCCAGCATTTT
CDR3: CATSRGAVQPQHF

size: .
V: TRBV21-1
D: .
J: TRBJ2-1
DNA: TGTGCCAGCAGCAAAGTTCGAGCGGGAGTTTTCAATGAGCAGTTCTTC
CDR3: CASSKVRAGVFNEQFF

size: once
V: TRBV10-2
D: TRBD2
J: TRBJ2-3
DNA: TGCGCCAGCAGCTTAGCGGGGGGCACAGATACGCAGTATTTT
CDR3: CASSLAGGTDTQYF

size: .
V: TRBV11-2
D: .
J: TRBJ1-3
DNA: TGTGCCAGCAGCTTAGCGGGCGGGGGAAACACCATATATTTT
CDR3: CASSLAGGGNTIYF

size: .
V: TRBV9
D: .
J: TRBJ2-7
DNA: TGTGCCAGCAGCGCCCTGGGGGGAGGCCCCTTGGAGCAGTACTTC
CDR3: CASSALGGGPLEQYF

size: few
V: TRBV11-2
D: .
J: TRBJ2-7
DNA: TGTGCCAGCAGCAAAAAACGTTCCTCTGGGGTCGGGGAATACGAGCAGTACTTC
CDR3: CASSKKRSSGVGEYEQYF